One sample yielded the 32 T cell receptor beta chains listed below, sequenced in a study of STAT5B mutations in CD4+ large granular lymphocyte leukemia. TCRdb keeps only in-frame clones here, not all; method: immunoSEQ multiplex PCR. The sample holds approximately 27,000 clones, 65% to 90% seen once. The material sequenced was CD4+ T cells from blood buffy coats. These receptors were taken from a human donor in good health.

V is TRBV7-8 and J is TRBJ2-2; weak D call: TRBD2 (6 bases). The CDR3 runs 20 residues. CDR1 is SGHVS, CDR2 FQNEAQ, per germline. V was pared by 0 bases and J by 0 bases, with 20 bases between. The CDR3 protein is CASSLARFSGLSANTGELFF. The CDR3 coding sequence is TGTGCCAGCAGCTTAGCGCGTTTTAGCGGCCTCTCCGCGAACACCGGGGAGCTGTTTTTT.

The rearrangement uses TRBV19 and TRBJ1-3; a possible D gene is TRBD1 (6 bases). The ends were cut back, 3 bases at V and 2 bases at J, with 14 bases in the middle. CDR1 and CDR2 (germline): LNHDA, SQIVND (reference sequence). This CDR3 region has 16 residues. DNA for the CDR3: TGTGCCAGTAGTATCTCAGGGGCCAGAACTGGAAACACCATATATTTT. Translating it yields CASSISGARTGNTIYF.

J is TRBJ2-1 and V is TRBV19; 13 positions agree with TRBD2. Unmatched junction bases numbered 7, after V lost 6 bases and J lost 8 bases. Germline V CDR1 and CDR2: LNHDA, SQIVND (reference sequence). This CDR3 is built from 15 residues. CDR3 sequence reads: CASSYGTSGNYEQFF. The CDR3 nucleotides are TGTGCCAGTAGCTACGGGACTAGCGGGAACTATGAGCAGTTCTTC.

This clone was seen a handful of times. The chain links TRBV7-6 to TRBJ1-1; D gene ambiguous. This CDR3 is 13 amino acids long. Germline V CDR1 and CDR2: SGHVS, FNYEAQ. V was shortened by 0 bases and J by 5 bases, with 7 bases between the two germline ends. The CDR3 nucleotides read TGTGCCAGCAGCTTAGCGGTCAGGACTGAAGCTTTCTTT. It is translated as CASSLAVRTEAFF.

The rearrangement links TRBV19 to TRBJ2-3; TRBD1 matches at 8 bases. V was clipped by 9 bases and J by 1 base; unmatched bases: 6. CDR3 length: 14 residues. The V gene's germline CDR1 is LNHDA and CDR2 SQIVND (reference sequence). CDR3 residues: CASSPGQGTDTQYF. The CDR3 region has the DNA TGTGCCAGCTCCCCGGGACAGGGCACAGATACGCAGTATTTT.

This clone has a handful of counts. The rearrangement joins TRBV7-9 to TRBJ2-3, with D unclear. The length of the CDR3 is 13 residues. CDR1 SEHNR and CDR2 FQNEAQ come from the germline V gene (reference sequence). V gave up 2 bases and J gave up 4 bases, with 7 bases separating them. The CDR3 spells CASSLNSADTQYF. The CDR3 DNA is TGTGCCAGCAGCTTAAACTCGGCAGATACGCAGTATTTT. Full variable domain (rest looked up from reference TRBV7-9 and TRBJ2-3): DTGVSQNPRHKITKRGQNVTFRCDPISEHNRLYWYRQTLGQGPEFLTYFQNEAQLEKSRLLSDRFSAERPKGSFSTLEIQRTEQGDSAMYLCASSLNSADTQYFGPGTRLTVL.

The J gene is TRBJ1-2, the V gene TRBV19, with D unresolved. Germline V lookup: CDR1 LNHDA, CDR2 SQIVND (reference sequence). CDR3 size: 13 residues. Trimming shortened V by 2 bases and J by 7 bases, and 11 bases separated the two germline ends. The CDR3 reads CASSISVGSGYTF. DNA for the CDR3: TGTGCCAGTAGTATAAGTGTGGGGTCTGGCTACACCTTC.

The chain's CDR3 is CASSLWDRGHSPLHF. The DNA for the CDR3 is TGCGCCAGCAGCTTGTGGGACAGGGGACATTCACCCCTCCACTTT. The J gene is TRBJ1-6, the V gene TRBV5-1; 10 bases are shared with TRBD1. V shed 1 base, J shed 8 bases, and the junction held 3 bases outside the gene matches. CDR1 and CDR2 from the germline V gene are SGHRS and YFSETQ. There are 15 residues in the CDR3.

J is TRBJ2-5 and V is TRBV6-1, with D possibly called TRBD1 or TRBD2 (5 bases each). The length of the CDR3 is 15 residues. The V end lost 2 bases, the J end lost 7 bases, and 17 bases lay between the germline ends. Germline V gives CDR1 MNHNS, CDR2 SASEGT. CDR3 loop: CASSEYWDPGGTQYF. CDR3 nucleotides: TGTGCCAGCAGTGAATATTGGGACCCTGGAGGGACCCAGTACTTC.

CDR3 nucleotide sequence: TGTGCCAGCAGTTCCGCGGGACAGGGCCTCTATGGCTACACCTTC. Protein sequence: CASSSAGQGLYGYTF. The chain is built from TRBV28 and TRBJ1-2; TRBD1 agrees at 9 bases. The CDR3 is made up of 15 amino acids. Looked up from germline, CDR1 is MDHEN and CDR2 is SYDVKM. The ends lost 4 bases at V and 4 bases at J; junction bases unmatched: 7.

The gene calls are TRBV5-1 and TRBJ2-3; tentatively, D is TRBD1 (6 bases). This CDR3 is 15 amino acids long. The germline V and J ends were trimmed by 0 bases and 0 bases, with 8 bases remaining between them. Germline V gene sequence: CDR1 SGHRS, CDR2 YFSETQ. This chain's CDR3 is CASSLDRASTDTQYF. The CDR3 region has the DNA TGCGCCAGCAGCTTGGACAGGGCAAGCACAGATACGCAGTATTTT.

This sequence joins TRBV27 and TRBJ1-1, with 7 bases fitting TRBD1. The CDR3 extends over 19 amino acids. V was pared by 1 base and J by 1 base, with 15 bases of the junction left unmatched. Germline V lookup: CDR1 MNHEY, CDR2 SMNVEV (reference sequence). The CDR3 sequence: CASSLWGTPDRETNTEAFF. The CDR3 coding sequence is TGTGCCAGCAGTTTATGGGGGACTCCCGACAGGGAGACGAACACTGAAGCTTTCTTT.

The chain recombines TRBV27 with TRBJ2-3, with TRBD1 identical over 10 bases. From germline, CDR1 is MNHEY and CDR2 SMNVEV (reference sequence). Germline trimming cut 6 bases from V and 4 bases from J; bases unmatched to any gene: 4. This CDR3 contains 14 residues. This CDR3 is CASRGQGVPDTQYF. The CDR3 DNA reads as TGTGCCAGCAGAGGACAGGGGGTACCAGATACGCAGTATTTT.

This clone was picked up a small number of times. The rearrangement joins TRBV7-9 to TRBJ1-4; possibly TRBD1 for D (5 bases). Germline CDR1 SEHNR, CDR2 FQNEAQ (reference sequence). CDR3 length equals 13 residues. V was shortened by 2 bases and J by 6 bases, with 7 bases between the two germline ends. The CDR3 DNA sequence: TGTGCCAGCAGCTTATTCAGGGATGAAAAACTGTTTTTT. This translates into CASSLFRDEKLFF.

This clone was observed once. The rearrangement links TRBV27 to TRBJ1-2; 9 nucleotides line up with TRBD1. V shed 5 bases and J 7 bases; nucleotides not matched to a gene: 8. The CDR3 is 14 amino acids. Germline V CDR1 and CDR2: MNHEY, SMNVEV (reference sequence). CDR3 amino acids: CASSQWTGEGGYTF. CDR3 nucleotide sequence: TGTGCCAGCAGTCAATGGACAGGGGAGGGTGGCTACACCTTC.

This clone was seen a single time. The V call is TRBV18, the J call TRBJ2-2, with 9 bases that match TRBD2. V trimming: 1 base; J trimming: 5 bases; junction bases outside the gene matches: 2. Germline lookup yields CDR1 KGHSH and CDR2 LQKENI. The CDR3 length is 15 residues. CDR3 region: CASSPLSGGTGELFF. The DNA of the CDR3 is TGTGCCAGCTCACCACTGAGCGGGGGGACCGGGGAGCTGTTTTTT.

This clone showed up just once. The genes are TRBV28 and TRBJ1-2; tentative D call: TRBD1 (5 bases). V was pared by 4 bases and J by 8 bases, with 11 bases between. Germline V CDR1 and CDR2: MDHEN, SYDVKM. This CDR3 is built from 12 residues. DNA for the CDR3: TGTGCCAGCAGTTGGGGCAGTCGAGGCTACACCTTC. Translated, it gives CASSWGSRGYTF.

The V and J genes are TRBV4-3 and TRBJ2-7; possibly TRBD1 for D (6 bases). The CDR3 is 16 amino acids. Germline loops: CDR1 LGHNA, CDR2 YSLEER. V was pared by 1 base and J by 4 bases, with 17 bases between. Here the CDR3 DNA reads TGCGCCAGCAGCCAAGGCCTACAGGGTCTTGCGTACGAGCAGTACTTC. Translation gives CASSQGLQGLAYEQYF.

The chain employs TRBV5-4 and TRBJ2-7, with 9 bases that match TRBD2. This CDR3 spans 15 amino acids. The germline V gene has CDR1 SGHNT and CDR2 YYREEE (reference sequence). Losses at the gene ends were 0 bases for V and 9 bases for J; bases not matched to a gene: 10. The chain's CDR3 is CASSLAGVAGVGQYV. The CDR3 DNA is TGTGCCAGCAGCTTGGCCGGAGTAGCGGGGGTAGGGCAGTACGTC.

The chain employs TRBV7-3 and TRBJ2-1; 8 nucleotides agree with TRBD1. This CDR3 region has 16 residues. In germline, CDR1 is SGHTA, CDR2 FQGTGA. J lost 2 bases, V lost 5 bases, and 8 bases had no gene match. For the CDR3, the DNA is TGTGCCAGCAGCCCAAACGGACAGGGACCCTACAATGAGCAGTTCTTC. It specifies CASSPNGQGPYNEQFF. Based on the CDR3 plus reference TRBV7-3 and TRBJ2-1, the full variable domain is GAGVSQTPSNKVTEKGKYVELRCDPISGHTALYWYRQSLGQGPEFLIYFQGTGAADDSGLPNDRFFAVRPEGSVSTLKIQRTERGDSAVYLCASSPNGQGPYNEQFFGPGTRLTVL.

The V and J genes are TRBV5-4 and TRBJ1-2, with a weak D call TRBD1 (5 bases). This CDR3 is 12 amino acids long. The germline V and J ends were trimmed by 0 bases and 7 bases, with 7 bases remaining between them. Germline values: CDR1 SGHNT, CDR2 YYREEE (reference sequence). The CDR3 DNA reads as TGTGCCAGCAGCTTGGTTGGGGCTGGCTACACCTTC. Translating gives CASSLVGAGYTF.

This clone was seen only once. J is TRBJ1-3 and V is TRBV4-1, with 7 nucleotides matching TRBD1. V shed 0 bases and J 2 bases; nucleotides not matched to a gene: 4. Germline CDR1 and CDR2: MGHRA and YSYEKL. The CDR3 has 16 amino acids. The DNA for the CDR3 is TGCGCCAGCAGCCAAGAGGGACAGTTCCCTGGAAACACCATATATTTT. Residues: CASSQEGQFPGNTIYF.

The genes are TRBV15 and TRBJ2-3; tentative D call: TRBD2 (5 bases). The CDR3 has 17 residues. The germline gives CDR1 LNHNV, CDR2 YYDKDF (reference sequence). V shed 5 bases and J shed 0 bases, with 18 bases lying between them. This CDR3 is CATSPEVSYSSTDTQYF. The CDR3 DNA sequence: TGTGCCACCAGCCCGGAGGTGAGTTATTCTAGCACAGATACGCAGTATTTT.

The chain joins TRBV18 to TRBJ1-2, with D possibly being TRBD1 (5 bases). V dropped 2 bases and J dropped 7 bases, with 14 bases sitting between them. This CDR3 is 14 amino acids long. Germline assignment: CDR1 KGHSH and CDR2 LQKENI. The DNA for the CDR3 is TGTGCCAGCTCACCAGAGGGCAGGGAAATTGGCTACACCTTC. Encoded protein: CASSPEGREIGYTF.

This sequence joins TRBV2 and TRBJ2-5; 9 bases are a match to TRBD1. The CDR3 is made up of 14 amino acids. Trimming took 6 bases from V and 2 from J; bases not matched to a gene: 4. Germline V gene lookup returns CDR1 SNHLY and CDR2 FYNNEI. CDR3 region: CASSPDRGQETQYF. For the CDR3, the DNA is TGTGCCAGCAGCCCGGACAGGGGTCAAGAGACCCAGTACTTC.

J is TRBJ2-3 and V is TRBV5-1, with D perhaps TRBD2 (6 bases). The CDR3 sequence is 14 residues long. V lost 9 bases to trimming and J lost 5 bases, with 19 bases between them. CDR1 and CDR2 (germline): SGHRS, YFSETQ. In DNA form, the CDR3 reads TGCGCCACCCGGCTCGGGGGTTCCCAAGATACGCAGTATTTT. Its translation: CATRLGGSQDTQYF.

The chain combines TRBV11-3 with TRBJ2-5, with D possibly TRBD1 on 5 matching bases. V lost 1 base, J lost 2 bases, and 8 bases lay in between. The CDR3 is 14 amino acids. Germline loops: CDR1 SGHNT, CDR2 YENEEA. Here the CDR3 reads CASSLGQGQETQYF. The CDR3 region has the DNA TGTGCCAGCAGCTTAGGTCAGGGACAAGAGACCCAGTACTTC.

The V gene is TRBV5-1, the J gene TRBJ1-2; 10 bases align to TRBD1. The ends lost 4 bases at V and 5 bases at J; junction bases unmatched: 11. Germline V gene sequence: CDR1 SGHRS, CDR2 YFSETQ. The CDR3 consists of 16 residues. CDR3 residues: CASSTRDRGVWYGYTF. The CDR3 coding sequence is TGCGCCAGCAGCACTCGGGACAGGGGTGTATGGTATGGCTACACCTTC.

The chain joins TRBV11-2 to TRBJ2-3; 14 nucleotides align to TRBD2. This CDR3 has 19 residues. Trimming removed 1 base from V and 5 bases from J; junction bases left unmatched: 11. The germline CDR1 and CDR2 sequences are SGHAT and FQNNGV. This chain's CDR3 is CASSLVLGLAGGGGDTQYF. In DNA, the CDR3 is TGTGCCAGCAGCTTAGTCCTAGGACTAGCGGGGGGAGGTGGAGATACGCAGTATTTT.

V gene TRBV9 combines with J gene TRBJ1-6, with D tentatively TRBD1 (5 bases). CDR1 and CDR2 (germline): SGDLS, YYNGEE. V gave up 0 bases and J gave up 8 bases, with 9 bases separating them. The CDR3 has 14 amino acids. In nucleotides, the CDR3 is TGTGCCAGCAGCGTAGAAGGGGTGGATTCACCCCTCCACTTT. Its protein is CASSVEGVDSPLHF. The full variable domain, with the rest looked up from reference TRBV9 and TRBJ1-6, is DSGVTQTPKHLITATGQRVTLRCSPRSGDLSVYWYQQSLDQGLQFLIQYYNGEERAKGNILERFSAQQFPDLHSELNLSSLELGDSALYFCASSVEGVDSPLHFGNGTRLTVT.

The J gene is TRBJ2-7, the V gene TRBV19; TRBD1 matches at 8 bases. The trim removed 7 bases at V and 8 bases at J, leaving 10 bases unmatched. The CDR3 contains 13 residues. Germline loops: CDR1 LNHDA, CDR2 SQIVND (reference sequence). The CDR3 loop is CASTLRTGNKQYV. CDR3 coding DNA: TGTGCCAGTACCCTAAGGACAGGGAATAAGCAGTACGTC.

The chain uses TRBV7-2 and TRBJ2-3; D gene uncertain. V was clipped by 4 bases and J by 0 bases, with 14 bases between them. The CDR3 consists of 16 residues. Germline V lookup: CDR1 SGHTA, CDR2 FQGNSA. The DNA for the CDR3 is TGTGCCAGCAGCTCCCCTCGCACCCCTAGCACAGATACGCAGTATTTT. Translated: CASSSPRTPSTDTQYF.